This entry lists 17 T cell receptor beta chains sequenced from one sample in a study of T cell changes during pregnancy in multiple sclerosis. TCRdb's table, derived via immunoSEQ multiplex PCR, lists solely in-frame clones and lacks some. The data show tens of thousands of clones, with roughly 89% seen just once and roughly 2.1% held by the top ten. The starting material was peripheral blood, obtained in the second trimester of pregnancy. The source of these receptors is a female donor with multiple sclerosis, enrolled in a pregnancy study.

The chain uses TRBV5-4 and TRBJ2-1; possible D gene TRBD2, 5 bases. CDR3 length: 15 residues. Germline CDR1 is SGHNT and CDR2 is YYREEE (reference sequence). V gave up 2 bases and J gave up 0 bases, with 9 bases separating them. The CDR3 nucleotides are TGTGCCAGCAGCTTCGACTATAACTCCTACAATGAGCAGTTCTTC. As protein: CASSFDYNSYNEQFF.

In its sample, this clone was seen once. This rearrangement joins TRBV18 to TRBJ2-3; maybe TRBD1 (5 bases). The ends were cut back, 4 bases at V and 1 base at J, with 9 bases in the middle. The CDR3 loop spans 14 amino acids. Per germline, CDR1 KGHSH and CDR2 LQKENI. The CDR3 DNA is TGTGCCAGCTCACAAGGACAAGGCACAGATACGCAGTATTTT. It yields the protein CASSQGQGTDTQYF. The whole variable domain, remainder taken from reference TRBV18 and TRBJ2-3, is NAGVMQNPRHLVRRRGQEARLRCSPMKGHSHVYWYRQLPEEGLKFMVYLQKENIIDESGMPKERFSAEFPKEGPSILRIQQVVRGDSAAYFCASSQGQGTDTQYFGPGTRLTVL.

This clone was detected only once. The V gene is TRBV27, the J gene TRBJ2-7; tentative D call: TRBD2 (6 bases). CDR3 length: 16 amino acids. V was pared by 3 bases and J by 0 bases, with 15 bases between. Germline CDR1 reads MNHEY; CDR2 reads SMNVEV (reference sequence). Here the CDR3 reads CASSFSLATSSYEQYF. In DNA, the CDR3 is TGTGCCAGCAGTTTCTCCCTAGCGACCAGCTCCTACGAGCAGTACTTC.

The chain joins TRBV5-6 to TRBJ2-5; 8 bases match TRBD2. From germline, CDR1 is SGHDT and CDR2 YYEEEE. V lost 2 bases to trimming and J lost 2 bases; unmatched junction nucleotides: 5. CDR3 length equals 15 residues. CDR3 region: CASSFASGLQETQYF. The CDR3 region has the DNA TGTGCCAGCAGCTTTGCTAGCGGGCTGCAAGAGACCCAGTACTTC. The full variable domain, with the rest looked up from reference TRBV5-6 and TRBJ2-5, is DAGVTQSPTHLIKTRGQQVTLRCSPKSGHDTVSWYQQALGQGPQFIFQYYEEEERQRGNFPDRFSGHQFPNYSSELNVNALLLGDSALYLCASSFASGLQETQYFGPGTRLLVL.

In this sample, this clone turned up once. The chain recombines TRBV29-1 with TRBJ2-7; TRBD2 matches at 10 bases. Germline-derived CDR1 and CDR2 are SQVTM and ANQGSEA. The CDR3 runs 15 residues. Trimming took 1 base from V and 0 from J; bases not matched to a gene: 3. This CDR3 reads CSVEGSSGSSYEQYF. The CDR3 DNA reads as TGCAGCGTTGAAGGGTCTAGCGGGAGCTCCTACGAGCAGTACTTC.

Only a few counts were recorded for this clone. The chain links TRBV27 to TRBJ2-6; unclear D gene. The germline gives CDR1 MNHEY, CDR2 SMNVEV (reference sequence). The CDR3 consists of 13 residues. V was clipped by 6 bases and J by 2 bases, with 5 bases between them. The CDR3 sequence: CASSRAGANVLTF. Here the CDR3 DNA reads TGTGCCAGCAGCCGCGCTGGGGCCAACGTCCTGACTTTC.

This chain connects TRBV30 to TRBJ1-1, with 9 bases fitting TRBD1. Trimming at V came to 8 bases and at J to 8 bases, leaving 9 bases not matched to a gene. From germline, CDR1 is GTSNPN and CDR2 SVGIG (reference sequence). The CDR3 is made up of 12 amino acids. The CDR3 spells CASGTGKQEAFF. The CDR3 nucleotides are TGTGCCAGCGGGACAGGGAAGCAGGAAGCTTTCTTT.

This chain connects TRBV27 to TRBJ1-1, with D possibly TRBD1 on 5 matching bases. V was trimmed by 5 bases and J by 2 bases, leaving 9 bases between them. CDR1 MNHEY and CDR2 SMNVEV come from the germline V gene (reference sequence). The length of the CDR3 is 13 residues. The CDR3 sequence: CASSSRVNTEAFF. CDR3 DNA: TGTGCCAGCAGTAGCAGGGTAAACACTGAAGCTTTCTTT.

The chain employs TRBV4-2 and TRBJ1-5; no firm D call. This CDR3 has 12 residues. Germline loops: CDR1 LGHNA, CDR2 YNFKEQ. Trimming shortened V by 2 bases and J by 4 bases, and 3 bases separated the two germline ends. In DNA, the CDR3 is TGTGCCAGCAGCCAACTTAATCAGCCCCAGCATTTT. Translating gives CASSQLNQPQHF.

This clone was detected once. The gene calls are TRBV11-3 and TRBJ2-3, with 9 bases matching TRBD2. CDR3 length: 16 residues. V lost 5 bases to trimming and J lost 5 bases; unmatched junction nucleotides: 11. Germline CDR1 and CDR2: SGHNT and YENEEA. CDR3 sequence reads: CASSLASGKGRDTQYF. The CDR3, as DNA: TGTGCCAGCAGCCTAGCTAGCGGGAAGGGGCGAGATACGCAGTATTTT.

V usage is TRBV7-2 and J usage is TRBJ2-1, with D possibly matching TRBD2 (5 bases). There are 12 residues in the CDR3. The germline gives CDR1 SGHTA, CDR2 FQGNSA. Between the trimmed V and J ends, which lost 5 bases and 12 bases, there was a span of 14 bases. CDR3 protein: CASSPDGIGQFF. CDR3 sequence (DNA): TGTGCCAGCAGCCCAGACGGGATTGGGCAGTTCTTC.

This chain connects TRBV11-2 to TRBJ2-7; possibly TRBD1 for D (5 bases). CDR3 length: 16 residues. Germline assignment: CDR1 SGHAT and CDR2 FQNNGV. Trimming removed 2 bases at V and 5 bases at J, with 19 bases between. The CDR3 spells CASSLWMAGNSNEQYF. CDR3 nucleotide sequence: TGTGCCAGCAGCTTATGGATGGCAGGGAACTCTAACGAGCAGTACTTC.

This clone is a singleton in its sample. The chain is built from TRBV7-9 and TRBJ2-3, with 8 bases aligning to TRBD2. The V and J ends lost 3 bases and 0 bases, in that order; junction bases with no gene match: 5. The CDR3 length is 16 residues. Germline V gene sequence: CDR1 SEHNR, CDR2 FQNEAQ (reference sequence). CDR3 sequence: CASSFLERGSTDTQYF. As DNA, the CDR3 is TGTGCCAGCAGCTTTTTGGAGCGGGGGAGCACAGATACGCAGTATTTT.

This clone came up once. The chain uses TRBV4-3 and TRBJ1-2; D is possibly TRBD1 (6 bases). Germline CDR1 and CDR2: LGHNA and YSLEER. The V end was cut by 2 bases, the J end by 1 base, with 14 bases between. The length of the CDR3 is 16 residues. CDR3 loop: CASSQQPTGINYGYTF. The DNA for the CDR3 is TGCGCCAGCAGCCAACAGCCCACAGGGATTAACTATGGCTACACCTTC.

CDR3 protein: CASSYSNGQGSLVLYF. The CDR3 DNA reads as TGTGCCAGCAGTTACTCGAACGGACAGGGGTCCCTAGTGTTGTACTTC. This chain uses TRBV6-5 with TRBJ2-5, with TRBD1 identical over 9 bases. Trimming at V came to 0 bases and at J to 13 bases, leaving 15 bases not matched to a gene. The CDR3 has 16 residues. CDR1 MNHEY and CDR2 SVGAGI come from the germline V gene.

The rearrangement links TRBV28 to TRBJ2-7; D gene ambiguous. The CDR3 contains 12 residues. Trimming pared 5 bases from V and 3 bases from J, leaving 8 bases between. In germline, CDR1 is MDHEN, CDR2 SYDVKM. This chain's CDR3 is CASSLSFYEQYF. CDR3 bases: TGTGCCAGCAGTCTCTCCTTCTACGAGCAGTACTTC.

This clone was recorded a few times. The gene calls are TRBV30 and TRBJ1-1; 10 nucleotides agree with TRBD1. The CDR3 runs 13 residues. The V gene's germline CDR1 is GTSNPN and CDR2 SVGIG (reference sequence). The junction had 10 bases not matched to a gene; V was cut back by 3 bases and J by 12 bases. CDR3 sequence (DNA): TGTGCCTGGAGCATAGGGACAGGGGTTTCGCCTTTCTTT. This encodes CAWSIGTGVSPFF.